The 15 T cell receptor beta chains below all came from one sample that was sequenced in a study of T-cell reconstitution after alpha-beta-depleted transplantation in children. Unique molecular identifiers were incorporated when the TCRbeta library was constructed. TCRdb used MiXCR to reprocess the PCR reads, holding one entry per CDR3 protein. This table holds approximately 350,000 distinct CDR3 sequences, 15% to 20% found once. Sequencing was performed on PBMCs, mostly from graft donor cells, taken 360 days after TCRalphabeta/CD19-depleted stem cell transplant. These receptors all come from a male patient between 2 and 10 years old who had a stem cell transplant for acute lymphoblastic leukemia, so the T cells may come from the graft donor.

This chain joins TRBV15 and TRBJ2-2; D is unclear. The V gene lost 0 bases and the J gene lost 4 bases, with 3 bases spanning the gap. The germline V gene encodes CDR1 LNHNV and CDR2 YYDKDF (reference sequence). The CDR3 runs 13 residues. The CDR3 region is CATSRERTGELFF. The CDR3 DNA reads as TGTGCCACCAGCAGAGAACGCACCGGGGAGCTGTTTTTT.

This clonotype was seen at least ten times. The rearrangement joins TRBV12-3 or TRBV12-4 to TRBJ2-5; D unresolved. CDR3 length equals 12 residues. Trimming removed 7 bases at V and 2 bases at J, with 8 bases between. As DNA, the CDR3 is TGTGCCAGCACCGGCCTTCAAGAGACCCAGTACTTC. It encodes CASTGLQETQYF.

A note on this clonotype: This may come from a read error, since a much larger clone is one base off. The rearrangement uses TRBV7-6 and TRBJ2-1, with D hard to call. This CDR3 spans 14 amino acids. Trimming shortened V by 2 bases and J by 5 bases, and 10 bases separated the two germline ends. Germline V gene sequence: CDR1 SGHVS, CDR2 FNYEAQ. The DNA of the CDR3 is TGTGCCAGCAGCTTACAGGAATCCCACAATGAGCAGTTCTTC. This gives the protein CASSLQESHNEQFF.

This clonotype came up a few times. The CDR3 DNA reads as TGTGCCAGCAGTTACACTGGATCCTACGAGCAGTACTTC. Protein: CASSYTGSYEQYF. This sequence joins TRBV6-2 or TRBV6-3 and TRBJ2-7; D uncertain. The CDR3 sequence is 13 residues long. V was clipped by 2 bases and J by 1 base, with 6 bases between them. Germline lookup yields CDR1 MNHEY and CDR2 SVGEGT.

The table lists this clonotype with a few counts. The V gene is TRBV21-1, the J gene TRBJ2-1; TRBD2 is the table's D call and was not checked against the DNA. TRBV21-1 is shown as a pseudogene. The CDR3 sequence is 13 residues long. The CDR3 protein is CASGRPRGNEQFF. In DNA, the CDR3 is TGTGCCAGCGGACGGCCTCGCGGAAATGAGCAGTTCTTC.

The J gene is TRBJ2-7, the V gene TRBV5-5; TRBD1 or TRBD2 may be the D gene (5 bases each). The CDR3 contains 15 residues. The V end was cut by 1 base, the J end by 0 bases, with 11 bases between. CDR1 SGHKS and CDR2 YYEKEE come from the germline V gene (reference sequence). CDR3 sequence: CASSLSWDHSYEQYF. CDR3 sequence (DNA): TGTGCCAGCAGCTTGTCTTGGGACCACTCCTACGAGCAGTACTTC. Filled out from reference TRBV5-5 and TRBJ2-7, the complete variable domain reads DAGVTQSPTHLIKTRGQQVTLRCSPISGHKSVSWYQQVLGQGPQFIFQYYEKEERGRGNFPDRFSARQFPNYSSELNVNALLLGDSALYLCASSLSWDHSYEQYFGPGTRLTVT.

The chain couples TRBV9 to TRBJ2-1, with TRBD2 matching over 7 bases. The germline V gene encodes CDR1 SGDLS and CDR2 YYNGEE. The trim removed 6 bases at V and 4 bases at J, leaving 13 bases unmatched. CDR3 size: 16 residues. Here the CDR3 reads CASNPPGISGYNEQFF. The CDR3 DNA is TGTGCCAGCAACCCCCCTGGGATTAGCGGGTACAATGAGCAGTTCTTC.

The chain is built from TRBV27 and TRBJ2-7; 9 bases agree with TRBD1. The J segment lost 6 bases and the V segment lost 5 bases, leaving 8 bases of the junction unmatched. Germline lookup yields CDR1 MNHEY and CDR2 SMNVEV (reference sequence). The CDR3 contains 14 residues. The CDR3 is CASSLATTGGEQYF. The CDR3 DNA reads TGTGCCAGCAGTCTAGCAACGACAGGGGGCGAGCAGTACTTC.

This chain connects TRBV28 to TRBJ1-3; the D is unclear. V dropped 1 base and J dropped 0 bases, with 16 bases sitting between them. The CDR3 spans 18 residues. Germline CDR1 reads MDHEN; CDR2 reads SYDVKM. CDR3 in amino acids: CASSLYPPGANSGNTIYF. CDR3 DNA: TGTGCCAGCAGTTTATATCCCCCGGGAGCGAACTCTGGAAACACCATATATTTT.

The chain links TRBV4-3 to TRBJ2-3; 9 bases are a match to TRBD2. The germline CDR1 and CDR2 sequences are LGHNA and YSLEER. Trimming at V came to 5 bases and at J to 5 bases, leaving 8 bases not matched to a gene. This CDR3 has 15 amino acids. The CDR3 spells CASSGREGPQDTQYF. The CDR3 region has the DNA TGCGCCAGCAGCGGGCGGGAGGGCCCTCAAGATACGCAGTATTTT.

The chain joins TRBV19 to TRBJ1-5; 9 bases align to TRBD1. Germline loops: CDR1 LNHDA, CDR2 SQIVND (reference sequence). J was trimmed by 2 bases and V by 7 bases; bases with no gene match: 6. CDR3 length equals 15 residues. The CDR3 DNA is TGTGCCAGTAACACAGGGGGCTGGGGCAATCAGCCCCAGCATTTT. Translation: CASNTGGWGNQPQHF. The whole variable domain, remainder taken from reference TRBV19 and TRBJ1-5, is DGGITQSPKYLFRKEGQNVTLSCEQNLNHDAMYWYRQDPGQGLRLIYYSQIVNDFQKGDIAEGYSVSREKKESFPLTVTSAQKNPTAFYLCASNTGGWGNQPQHFGDGTRLSIL.

The V call is TRBV7-3, the J call TRBJ2-3, with TRBD1 identical over 7 bases. This CDR3 comprises 17 residues. Unmatched junction bases numbered 11, after V lost 2 bases and J lost 3 bases. The V gene's germline CDR1 is SGHTA and CDR2 FQGTGA. This CDR3 reads CASSLVSSTGRTDTQYF. DNA for the CDR3: TGTGCCAGCAGCTTAGTCTCTTCGACAGGGAGAACAGATACGCAGTATTTT.

V and J are TRBV12-3 or TRBV12-4 and TRBJ2-6; unclear D gene. The CDR3 has 15 amino acids. Trimming took 7 bases from V and 4 from J, leaving 14 bases between them. The CDR3 reads CASIRDVVGANVLTF. Written as DNA, the CDR3 is TGTGCCAGCATCCGAGACGTCGTGGGGGCCAACGTCCTGACTTTC.

This clonotype was observed at least ten times. V and J are TRBV29-1 and TRBJ2-3; D may be TRBD2 (5 bases). Trimming stripped 5 bases from V and 0 bases from J, with 6 bases between. The V gene's germline CDR1 is SQVTM and CDR2 ANQGSEA. CDR3 length: 12 residues. The CDR3 loop reads CSVCGSTDTQYF. As DNA, the CDR3 is TGCAGCGTTTGCGGGAGCACAGATACGCAGTATTTT.

Details on this clonotype: A read error is likely, as this CDR3 ends without the conserved phenylalanine or tryptophan. The chain has TRBV5-6 and TRBJ1-2, with 9 bases lining up with TRBD1. Germline CDR1 is SGHDT and CDR2 is YYEEEE. V lost 3 bases and J lost 3; bases outside the gene matches: 3. This CDR3 region has 14 residues. The CDR3 loop is CASSWTGEDYGYTY. The DNA of the CDR3 is TGTGCCAGCAGCTGGACAGGGGAGGACTATGGCTACACCTAC.